This TCR beta chain was identified during a study of T cells in localized non-small cell lung cancer. Study results and caveats: Sequencing involved a lone tumor region, leaving heterogeneity possible. A higher density of T cells in blood coincided with extended overall survival. Turning up in adjacent lung were a median roughly 60 of the top 100 tumor clones.

As concerns this clone: What it binds is not known.

Clones were sequenced by immunoSEQ multiplex PCR, and TCRdb holds only the in-frame ones, with some missing. The sample has roughly 48,000 clones, roughly 80% seen once. Germline-derived CDR1 and CDR2 are LGHNA and YSLEER. V lost 4 bases and J lost 0, with 9 bases in between. The CDR3 consists of 15 residues. The sequence was collected from a man aged 35-75 years with stage I squamous cell lung carcinoma. Here the sequenced sample was peripheral blood, taken before any cancer treatment. V is TRBV4-3 and J is TRBJ2-2; D is undetermined. CDR3 sequence: CASSRGATNTGELFF. CDR3 DNA sequence: TGCGCCAGCAGCCGTGGAGCCACGAACACCGGGGAGCTGTTTTTT.